This T cell receptor (beta chain) comes out of a study of response to subunit inactivated influenza vaccine. Broader study findings: That few new T cells are recruited by each seasonal influenza vaccination was the authors' suggestion.

This clonotype was observed a handful of times. Its specificity is unknown. The V gene lost 3 bases and the J gene lost 5 bases, with 11 bases spanning the gap. This CDR3 spans 13 amino acids. CDR1 and CDR2 (germline): SGHDT, YYEEEE. TCRdb fed the RT-PCR reads into MiXCR, producing one record per CDR3 protein. The sample lists hundreds of thousands of distinct CDR3 sequences; 15% to 18% were seen once. This material consisted of PBMCs from blood, taken 11 to 12 days after vaccination. The TCR comes from a man between 50 and 59 years old who received an inactivated influenza vaccine. This chain joins TRBV5-6 and TRBJ2-5, with D possibly matching TRBD2 (5 bases). The CDR3 DNA reads TGTGCCAGCAGCTCCTACTCTAGCGAGACCCAGTACTTC. Translating it yields CASSSYSSETQYF.